This TCR beta chain originates from a study of T-cell reconstitution after alpha-beta-depleted transplantation in children. There are a few counts of this clonotype. Germline V CDR1 and CDR2: MNHEY, SMNVEV (reference sequence). Trimming cost V 0 bases and J 7 bases, with 12 bases left between them. The CDR3 runs 15 residues. Unique molecular identifiers were incorporated during preparation of the TCRbeta library. In TCRdb, the PCR reads were re-called with MiXCR into one record per CDR3 protein. The profile shows a few hundred thousand distinct CDR3 sequences, approximately 30% of them singletons. The chain links TRBV27 to TRBJ2-2; possible D gene TRBD2, 6 bases. This sequence originates from a boy in the first two years of life with Wiskott-Aldrich syndrome, due to receive a stem cell transplant. The sequences come from PBMCs, collected before TCRalphabeta/CD19-depleted stem cell transplant. Here the CDR3 DNA reads TGTGCCAGCAGTTTATCCCTGGACTACCTCGGGGAGCTGTTTTTT. The encoded protein is CASSLSLDYLGELFF.